The T cell receptor (beta chain) described here comes from a study of blood T cell repertoires in COVID-19. About the research overall: Acute and convalescent COVID-19 specimens originated in the United States, Italy and Spain. From T cells, B-cell-depleted T cells, or PBMCs came the material, which was cDNA or gDNA.

V lost 0 bases and J 6 bases, leaving 12 bases between the germline ends. Germline CDR1 MNHEY, CDR2 SVGEGT. The CDR3 loop spans 15 amino acids. In the authors' workflow: Reference gene primers were amplified, and this amplification served to estimate nucleated cell counts. Using immunoSEQ multiplex PCR, the repertoire was profiled, and TCRdb retains in-frame clones only, with some absent. The DNA was the basis for D and trimming; V, J and clone size are from that table. Of roughly 200,000 clones detected, more than 75% appear once; the ten largest clones hold just over 8.5%. This TCR was recovered from a woman aged 45 to 65 with active or convalescent COVID-19. V usage is TRBV6-2 or TRBV6-3 and J usage is TRBJ1-5; D not certain. Sequences were obtained from peripheral blood. The CDR3 sequence: CASSYSGRNGQPQHF. As DNA, the CDR3 is TGTGCCAGCAGTTACTCGGGCAGGAACGGTCAGCCCCAGCATTTT.